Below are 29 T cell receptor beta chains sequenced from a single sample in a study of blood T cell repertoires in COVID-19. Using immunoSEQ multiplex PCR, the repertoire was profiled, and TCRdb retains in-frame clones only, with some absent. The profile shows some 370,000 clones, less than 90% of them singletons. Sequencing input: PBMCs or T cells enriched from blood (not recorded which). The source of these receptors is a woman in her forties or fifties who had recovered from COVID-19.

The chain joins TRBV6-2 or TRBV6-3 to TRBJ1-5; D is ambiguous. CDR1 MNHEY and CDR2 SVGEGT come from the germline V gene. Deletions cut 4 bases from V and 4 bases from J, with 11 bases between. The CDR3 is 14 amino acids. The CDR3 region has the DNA TGTGCCAGCAGTTCCCCGGGGTTAAATCAGCCCCAGCATTTT. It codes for CASSSPGLNQPQHF.

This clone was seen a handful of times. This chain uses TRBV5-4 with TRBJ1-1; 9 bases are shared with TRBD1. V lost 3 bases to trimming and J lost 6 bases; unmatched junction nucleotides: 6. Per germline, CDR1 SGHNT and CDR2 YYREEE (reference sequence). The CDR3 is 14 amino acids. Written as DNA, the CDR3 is TGTGCCAGCAGCTCCGGACAGGGGAGGCCTGAAGCTTTCTTT. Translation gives CASSSGQGRPEAFF.

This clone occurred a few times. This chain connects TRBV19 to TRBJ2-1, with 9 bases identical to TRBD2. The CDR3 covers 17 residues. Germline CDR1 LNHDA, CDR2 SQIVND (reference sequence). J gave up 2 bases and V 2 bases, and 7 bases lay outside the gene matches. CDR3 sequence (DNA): TGTGCCAGTAGTATACGTAGCGGGGGCCCCCCCTACAATGAGCAGTTCTTC. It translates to CASSIRSGGPPYNEQFF.

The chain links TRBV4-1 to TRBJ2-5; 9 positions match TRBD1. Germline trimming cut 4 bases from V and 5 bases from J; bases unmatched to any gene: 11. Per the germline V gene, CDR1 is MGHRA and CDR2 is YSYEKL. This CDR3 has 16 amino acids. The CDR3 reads CASSRTPRTGDETQYF. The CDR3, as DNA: TGCGCCAGCAGCCGTACCCCTAGGACAGGGGACGAGACCCAGTACTTC.

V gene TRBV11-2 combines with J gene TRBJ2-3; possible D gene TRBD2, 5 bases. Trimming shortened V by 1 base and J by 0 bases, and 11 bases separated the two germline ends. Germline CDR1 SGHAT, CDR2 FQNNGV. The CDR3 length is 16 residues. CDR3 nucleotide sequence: TGTGCCAGCAGCTTAGTCCGAGCGGCTAGCACAGATACGCAGTATTTT. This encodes CASSLVRAASTDTQYF.

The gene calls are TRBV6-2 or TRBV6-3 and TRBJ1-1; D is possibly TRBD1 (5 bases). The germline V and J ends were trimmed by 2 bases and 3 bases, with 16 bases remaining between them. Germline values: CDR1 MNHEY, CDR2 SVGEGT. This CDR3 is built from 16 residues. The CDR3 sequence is CASSYQTFKQDTEAFF. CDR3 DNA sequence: TGTGCCAGCAGTTACCAAACATTCAAACAGGACACTGAAGCTTTCTTT.

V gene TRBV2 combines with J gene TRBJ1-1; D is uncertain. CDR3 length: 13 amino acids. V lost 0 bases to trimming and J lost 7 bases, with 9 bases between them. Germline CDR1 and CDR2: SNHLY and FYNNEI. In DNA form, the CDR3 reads TGTGCCAGCAGTGAAGCACCCGACATTGAAGCTTTCTTT. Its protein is CASSEAPDIEAFF.

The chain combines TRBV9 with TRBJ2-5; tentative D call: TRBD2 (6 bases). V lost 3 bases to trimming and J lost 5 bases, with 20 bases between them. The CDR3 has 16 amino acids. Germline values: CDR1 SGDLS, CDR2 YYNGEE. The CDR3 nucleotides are TGTGCCAGCAGCGAGGAGGGCAGGACCCCTCGGGAGACCCAGTACTTC. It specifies CASSEEGRTPRETQYF.

The CDR3 loop is CASSETGSWRAFF. Written as DNA, the CDR3 is TGTGCCAGCAGTGAGACAGGGTCGTGGAGAGCTTTCTTT. The V call is TRBV6-1, the J call TRBJ1-1; the match to TRBD1 covers 7 bases. The ends lost 3 bases at V and 10 bases at J; junction bases unmatched: 8. CDR1 and CDR2 from the germline V gene are MNHNS and SASEGT. This CDR3 is built from 13 residues.

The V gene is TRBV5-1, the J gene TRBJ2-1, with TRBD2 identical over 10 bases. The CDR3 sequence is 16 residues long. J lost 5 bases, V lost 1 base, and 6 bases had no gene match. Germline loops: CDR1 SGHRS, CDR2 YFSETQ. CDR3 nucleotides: TGCGCCAGCAGCTTGTGGGTAGCGGGAGGCGACAATGAGCAGTTCTTC. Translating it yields CASSLWVAGGDNEQFF.

The DNA of the CDR3 is TGTGCCTGGCGGGGTGGGTCGTTACAGCCCCAGCATTTT. Protein product: CAWRGGSLQPQHF. The genes are TRBV30 and TRBJ1-5, with D unresolved. CDR3 length equals 13 residues. The V end was cut by 5 bases, the J end by 7 bases, with 15 bases between. Germline V gene sequence: CDR1 GTSNPN, CDR2 SVGIG (reference sequence). Full variable domain (missing parts from reference TRBV30 and TRBJ1-5): SQTIHQWPATLVQPVGSPLSLECTVEGTSNPNLYWYRQAAGRGLQLLFYSVGIGQISSEVPQNLSASRPQDRQFILSSKKLLLSDSGFYLCAWRGGSLQPQHFGDGTRLSIL.

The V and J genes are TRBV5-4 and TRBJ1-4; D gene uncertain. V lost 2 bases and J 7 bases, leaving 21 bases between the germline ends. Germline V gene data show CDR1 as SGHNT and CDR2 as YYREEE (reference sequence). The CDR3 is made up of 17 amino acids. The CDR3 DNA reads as TGTGCCAGCAGCTTTGGTGGGCCCTCGAAGGCGGGTGAAAAACTGTTTTTT. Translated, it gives CASSFGGPSKAGEKLFF.

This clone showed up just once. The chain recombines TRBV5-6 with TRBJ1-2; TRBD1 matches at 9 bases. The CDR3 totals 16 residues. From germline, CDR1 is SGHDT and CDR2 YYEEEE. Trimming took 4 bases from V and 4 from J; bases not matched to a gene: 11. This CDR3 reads CASSLGQGRNLYGYTF. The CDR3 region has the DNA TGTGCCAGCAGCCTGGGACAGGGACGAAACCTCTATGGCTACACCTTC.

The CDR3 loop is CASSLVAGSTEAFF. In DNA form, the CDR3 reads TGTGCCAGCAGCTTGGTAGCCGGGAGCACTGAAGCTTTCTTT. The rearrangement links TRBV5-6 to TRBJ1-1; D not certain. Germline V gene data show CDR1 as SGHDT and CDR2 as YYEEEE. Trimming cost V 0 bases and J 4 bases, with 10 bases left between them. The CDR3 runs to 14 residues.

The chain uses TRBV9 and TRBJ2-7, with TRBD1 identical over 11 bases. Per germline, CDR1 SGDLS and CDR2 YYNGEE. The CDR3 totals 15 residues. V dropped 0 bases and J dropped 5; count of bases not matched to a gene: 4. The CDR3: CASSVGGTGGHEQYF. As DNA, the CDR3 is TGTGCCAGCAGCGTAGGTGGGACAGGGGGTCACGAGCAGTACTTC.

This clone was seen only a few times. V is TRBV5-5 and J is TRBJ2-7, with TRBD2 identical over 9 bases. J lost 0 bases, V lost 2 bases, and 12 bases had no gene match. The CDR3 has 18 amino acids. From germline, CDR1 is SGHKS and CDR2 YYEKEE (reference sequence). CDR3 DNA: TGTGCCAGCAGCTTAGTCGCGACTAGCGGCATCAGCTCCTACGAGCAGTACTTC. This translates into CASSLVATSGISSYEQYF.

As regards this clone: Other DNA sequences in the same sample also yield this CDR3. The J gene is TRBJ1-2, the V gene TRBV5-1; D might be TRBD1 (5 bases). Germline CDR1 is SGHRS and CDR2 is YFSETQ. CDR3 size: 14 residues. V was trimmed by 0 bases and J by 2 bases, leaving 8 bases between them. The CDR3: CASSLGQGNYGYTF. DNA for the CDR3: TGCGCCAGCAGCTTGGGGCAGGGCAACTATGGCTACACCTTC.

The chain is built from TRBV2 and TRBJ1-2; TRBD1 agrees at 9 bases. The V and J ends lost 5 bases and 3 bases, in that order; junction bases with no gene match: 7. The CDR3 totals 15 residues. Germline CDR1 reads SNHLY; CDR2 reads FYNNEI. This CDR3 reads CASSSDRGAYYGYTF. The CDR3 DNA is TGTGCCAGCAGTTCAGACAGGGGGGCGTACTATGGCTACACCTTC.

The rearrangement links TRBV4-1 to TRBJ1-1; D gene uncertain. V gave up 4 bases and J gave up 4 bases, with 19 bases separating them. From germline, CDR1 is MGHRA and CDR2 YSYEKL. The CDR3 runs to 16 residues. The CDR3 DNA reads TGCGCCAGCAGCCCCCAAATCGCAGTCCTCTCCACTGAAGCTTTCTTT. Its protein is CASSPQIAVLSTEAFF.

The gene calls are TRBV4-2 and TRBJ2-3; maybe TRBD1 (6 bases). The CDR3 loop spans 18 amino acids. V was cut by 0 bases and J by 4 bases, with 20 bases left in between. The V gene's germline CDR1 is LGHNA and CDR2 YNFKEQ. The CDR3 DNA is TGTGCCAGCAGCCAAGAGAGGGGGACCAACTACGGCCCAGATACGCAGTATTTT. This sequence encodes CASSQERGTNYGPDTQYF.

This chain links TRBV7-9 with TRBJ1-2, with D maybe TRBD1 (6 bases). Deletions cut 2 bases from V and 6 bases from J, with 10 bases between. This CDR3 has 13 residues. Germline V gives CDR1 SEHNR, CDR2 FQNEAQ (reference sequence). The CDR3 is CASSLTGYDGYTF. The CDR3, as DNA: TGTGCCAGCAGCTTAACAGGGTATGATGGCTACACCTTC.

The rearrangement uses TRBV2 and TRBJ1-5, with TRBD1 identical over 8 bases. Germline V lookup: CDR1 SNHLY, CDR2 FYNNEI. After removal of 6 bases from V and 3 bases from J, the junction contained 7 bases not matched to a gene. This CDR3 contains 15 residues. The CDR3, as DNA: TGTGCCAGCAGCGAGGGACAGGCCTTCAATCAGCCCCAGCATTTT. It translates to CASSEGQAFNQPQHF.

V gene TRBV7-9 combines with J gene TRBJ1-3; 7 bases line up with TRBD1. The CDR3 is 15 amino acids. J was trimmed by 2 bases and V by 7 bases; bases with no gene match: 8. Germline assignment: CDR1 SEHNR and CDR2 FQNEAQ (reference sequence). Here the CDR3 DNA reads TGTGCCAGCACGTCATGGCAGGGGGCTGGAAACACCATATATTTT. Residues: CASTSWQGAGNTIYF. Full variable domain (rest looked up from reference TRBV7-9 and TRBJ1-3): DTGVSQNPRHKITKRGQNVTFRCDPISEHNRLYWYRQTLGQGPEFLTYFQNEAQLEKSRLLSDRFSAERPKGSFSTLEIQRTEQGDSAMYLCASTSWQGAGNTIYFGEGSWLTVV.

This CDR3 is CASSYTSGSLDEQYF. CDR3 coding DNA: TGTGCCAGCAGCTATACTAGCGGGAGTCTCGACGAGCAGTACTTC. The rearrangement links TRBV3-1 (or the pseudogene TRBV3-2) to TRBJ2-7; 11 bases agree with TRBD2. CDR1 and CDR2 (germline): LGHDT, YNNKEL (reference sequence). CDR3 length equals 15 residues. Trimming at V came to 5 bases and at J to 5 bases, leaving 8 bases not matched to a gene.

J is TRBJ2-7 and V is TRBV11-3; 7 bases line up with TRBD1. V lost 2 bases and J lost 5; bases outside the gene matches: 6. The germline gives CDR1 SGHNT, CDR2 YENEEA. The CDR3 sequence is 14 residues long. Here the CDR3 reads CASSLNRGRDEQYF. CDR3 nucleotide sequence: TGTGCCAGCAGCTTAAACAGGGGACGGGACGAGCAGTACTTC.

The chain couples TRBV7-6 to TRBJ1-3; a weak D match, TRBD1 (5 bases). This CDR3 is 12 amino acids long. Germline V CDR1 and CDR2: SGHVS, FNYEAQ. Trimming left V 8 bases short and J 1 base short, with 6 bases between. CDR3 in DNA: TGTGCCAGCCAGGGATCTGGAAACACCATATATTTT. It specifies CASQGSGNTIYF.

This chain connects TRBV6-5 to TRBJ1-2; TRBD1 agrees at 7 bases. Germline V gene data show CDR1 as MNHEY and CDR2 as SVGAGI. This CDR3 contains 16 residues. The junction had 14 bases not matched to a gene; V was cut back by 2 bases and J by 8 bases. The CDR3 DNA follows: TGTGCCAGCAGTTACGAAATGCCGAGGGGGCGCGGAGGCTACACCTTC. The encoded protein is CASSYEMPRGRGGYTF.

DNA of the CDR3: TGCGCCAGCAGCCAAGATTCTAGCGGGGGGTCCCTCGCCCCGTACTTC. This translates into CASSQDSSGGSLAPYF. J is TRBJ2-5 and V is TRBV4-1, with 11 bases lining up with TRBD2. Germline values: CDR1 MGHRA, CDR2 YSYEKL. The junction had 13 bases not matched to a gene; V was cut back by 0 bases and J by 13 bases. CDR3 size: 16 residues.

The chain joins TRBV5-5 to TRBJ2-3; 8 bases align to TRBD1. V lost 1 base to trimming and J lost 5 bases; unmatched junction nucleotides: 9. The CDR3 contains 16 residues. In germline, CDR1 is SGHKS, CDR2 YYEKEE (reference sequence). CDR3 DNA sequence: TGTGCCAGCAGCTTGCGGGCAGGGGGCTTTGGAGATACGCAGTATTTT. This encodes CASSLRAGGFGDTQYF.